The 32 T cell receptor beta chains in this list originate from one sample, sequenced in a study of shared clonotypes between healthy human individuals. Repertoires were generated with immunoSEQ multiplex PCR, while TCRdb's copy carries only in-frame clones and drops some. The table includes over 950,000 clones, roughly 80% detected once. Sequences were obtained from memory CD4+ T cells from PBMCs. Subset noted: CD45RA-negative fraction. The receptors here all came from a man aged 18 to 30 in good health. Some clones in this sample may be carry-over from other donors' samples.

This CDR3 is CATQTGLAGFGTQYF. The CDR3 DNA reads TGTGCCACGCAAACGGGACTAGCGGGATTTGGTACGCAGTATTTT. The chain recombines TRBV2 with TRBJ2-3; TRBD2 aligns across 13 bases. The V gene's germline CDR1 is SNHLY and CDR2 FYNNEI. The V gene end was trimmed by 10 bases and the J gene end by 8 bases; junction bases not matched to a gene: 12. The CDR3 runs 15 residues.

The chain uses TRBV4-1 and TRBJ2-7, with TRBD2 matching 13 bases. CDR3 length equals 19 residues. V trimming: 0 bases; J trimming: 0 bases; junction bases outside the gene matches: 8. Germline V gives CDR1 MGHRA, CDR2 YSYEKL. CDR3 region: CASSQDRLGLAGLSYEQYF. The CDR3 DNA follows: TGCGCCAGCAGCCAAGATCGGTTGGGACTAGCGGGACTCTCCTACGAGCAGTACTTC.

This sequence joins TRBV28 and TRBJ1-2; D is unresolved. This CDR3 region has 14 residues. The germline CDR1 and CDR2 sequences are MDHEN and SYDVKM. Deletions cut 4 bases from V and 7 bases from J, with 16 bases between. CDR3 sequence (DNA): TGTGCCAGCAGTTCCGGGCAGCCACAATTTGGCTACACCTTC. Protein: CASSSGQPQFGYTF.

The chain carries TRBV5-6 and TRBJ2-7, with TRBD1 matching 7 bases. Germline CDR1 reads SGHDT; CDR2 reads YYEEEE. The CDR3 runs to 19 residues. Trimming took 2 bases from V and 2 from J; bases not matched to a gene: 19. In DNA form, the CDR3 reads TGTGCCAGCAGCTTAACGGGACAGCGCGACTGGGCGAATACCTACGAGCAGTACTTC. This encodes CASSLTGQRDWANTYEQYF.

The V and J genes are TRBV7-2 and TRBJ2-7; D uncertain. Deletions cut 5 bases from V and 3 bases from J, with 14 bases between. The CDR3 length is 14 residues. CDR1 is SGHTA and CDR2 is FQGNSA in the germline V gene. CDR3 nucleotides: TGTGCCAGCAGCCCGGGTTTGGGCCTCTACGAGCAGTACTTC. Translating gives CASSPGLGLYEQYF.

In its sample, this clone was seen a few times. The V gene is TRBV28, the J gene TRBJ1-1; 8 bases match TRBD1. The J segment lost 4 bases and the V segment lost 5 bases, leaving 12 bases of the junction unmatched. This CDR3 has 16 residues. Germline assignment: CDR1 MDHEN and CDR2 SYDVKM. CDR3 amino acids: CASSPPSGQGVTEAFF. DNA of the CDR3: TGTGCCAGCAGTCCCCCCTCAGGACAGGGCGTCACTGAAGCTTTCTTT.

The chain has TRBV5-1 and TRBJ1-1; D uncertain. V was trimmed by 0 bases and J by 3 bases, leaving 12 bases between them. Germline values: CDR1 SGHRS, CDR2 YFSETQ. This CDR3 is built from 15 residues. The CDR3 region is CASSLGATLDTEAFF. CDR3 sequence (DNA): TGCGCCAGCAGCTTGGGGGCTACCTTGGACACTGAAGCTTTCTTT.

CDR3 DNA sequence: TGTGCCAGCAGTTTATTAGGACAGATGAACACCGGGGAGCTGTTTTTT. It is translated as CASSLLGQMNTGELFF. The V call is TRBV28, the J call TRBJ2-2; TRBD1 might be the D (6 bases). Trimming left V 1 base short and J 1 base short, with 10 bases between. The CDR3 has 16 residues. CDR1 is MDHEN, CDR2 SYDVKM, per germline.

The V gene is TRBV11-2, the J gene TRBJ2-3, with D unresolved. Trimming pared 5 bases from V and 6 bases from J, leaving 15 bases between. CDR3 length equals 14 residues. The V gene's germline CDR1 is SGHAT and CDR2 FQNNGV. The CDR3 spells CASSPGRLWDTQYF. The CDR3 DNA follows: TGTGCCAGCAGCCCCGGACGGCTGTGGGATACGCAGTATTTT.

Remarks on this clone: This sample also contains other DNA sequences that code for the same CDR3. The chain combines TRBV27 with TRBJ1-5, with D possibly being TRBD1 (5 bases). V was pared by 1 base and J by 5 bases, with 9 bases between. Germline V gene lookup returns CDR1 MNHEY and CDR2 SMNVEV (reference sequence). CDR3 size: 14 residues. The CDR3 coding sequence is TGTGCCAGCAGTTTATTAGCAGGGTATCAGCCCCAGCATTTT. Translation: CASSLLAGYQPQHF.

This clone was counted a few times. This chain uses TRBV6-5 with TRBJ1-5; D is undetermined. The CDR3 is 13 residues long. Germline-derived CDR1 and CDR2 are MNHEY and SVGAGI. Deletions cut 9 bases from V and 5 bases from J, with 14 bases between. The CDR3 DNA is TGTGCCAGGAGCGATACGAACCATCAGCCCCAGCATTTT. This codes for CARSDTNHQPQHF.

This clone showed up just a few times. The sample holds other DNA sequences that translate to the same CDR3. V is TRBV5-1 and J is TRBJ2-3; D is undetermined. The germline V gene has CDR1 SGHRS and CDR2 YFSETQ. Trimming left V 3 bases short and J 1 base short, with 15 bases between. CDR3 length equals 16 residues. The CDR3 is CASSSTGPSGTDTQYF. In DNA form, the CDR3 reads TGCGCCAGCAGCTCAACTGGCCCGTCGGGCACAGATACGCAGTATTTT.

This chain uses TRBV9 with TRBJ2-3, with 7 bases aligning to TRBD2. The V segment lost 0 bases and the J segment 8 bases; nucleotides outside the gene matches: 0. This CDR3 has 12 amino acids. The germline V gene has CDR1 SGDLS and CDR2 YYNGEE. CDR3 in DNA: TGTGCCAGCAGCGTAGGCGGGGGTACGCAGTATTTT. This encodes CASSVGGGTQYF.

J is TRBJ2-5 and V is TRBV5-1; D not resolved. V lost 6 bases to trimming and J lost 2 bases, with 14 bases between them. Germline CDR1 reads SGHRS; CDR2 reads YFSETQ. The length of the CDR3 is 14 residues. The CDR3 protein is CASTDLTTQETQYF. Here the CDR3 DNA reads TGCGCCAGCACCGACCTGACAACACAAGAGACCCAGTACTTC.

The V and J genes are TRBV28 and TRBJ1-4; D is unclear. V was pared by 5 bases and J by 0 bases, with 7 bases between. The CDR3 is made up of 14 amino acids. The V gene's germline CDR1 is MDHEN and CDR2 SYDVKM. DNA of the CDR3: TGTGCCAGCAGTCAGATTGCAACTAATGAAAAACTGTTTTTT. Protein: CASSQIATNEKLFF.

The chain joins TRBV7-9 to TRBJ1-2, with 7 nucleotides matching TRBD1. The CDR3 extends over 17 amino acids. Trimming took 4 bases from V and 0 from J; bases not matched to a gene: 11. The germline gives CDR1 SEHNR, CDR2 FQNEAQ (reference sequence). The CDR3 is CASSSSPRDRANYGYTF. The CDR3 nucleotides read TGTGCCAGCAGCTCCTCACCCCGGGACAGAGCTAACTATGGCTACACCTTC.

This clone was counted a single time. The chain has TRBV9 and TRBJ2-7; weak D call: TRBD2 (6 bases). Per the germline V gene, CDR1 is SGDLS and CDR2 is YYNGEE. The CDR3 spans 15 residues. V shed 4 bases and J shed 5 bases, with 19 bases lying between them. This chain's CDR3 is CASSPSTGGIDEQYF. CDR3 DNA sequence: TGTGCCAGCAGCCCCTCGACTGGCGGGATCGACGAGCAGTACTTC.

The gene calls are TRBV19 and TRBJ1-1; D is possibly TRBD1 (5 bases). The germline V gene has CDR1 LNHDA and CDR2 SQIVND (reference sequence). The CDR3 contains 14 residues. The V gene lost 2 bases and the J gene lost 6 bases, with 13 bases spanning the gap. In DNA, the CDR3 is TGTGCCAGTAGTATATGGGGGAGTGTGGCTGAAGCTTTCTTT. Its translation: CASSIWGSVAEAFF.

This chain uses TRBV7-2 with TRBJ2-2; D is ambiguous. Trimming pared 2 bases from V and 2 bases from J, leaving 9 bases between. Germline V gives CDR1 SGHTA, CDR2 FQGNSA. The CDR3 extends over 15 amino acids. CDR3 nucleotides: TGTGCCAGCAGCTTATGGGTTCATAACACCGGGGAGCTGTTTTTT. Its translation: CASSLWVHNTGELFF.

The chain carries TRBV6-6 and TRBJ1-4; D gene ambiguous. Trimming shortened V by 10 bases and J by 0 bases, and 12 bases separated the two germline ends. The CDR3 has 14 residues. Germline CDR1 MNHNY, CDR2 SVGAGI (reference sequence). The CDR3 DNA follows: TGTGCCACCCGGCCGGAAGCAACTAATGAAAAACTGTTTTTT. It encodes CATRPEATNEKLFF.

J is TRBJ2-1 and V is TRBV14; the D gene could be TRBD1 or TRBD2 (5 bases each). V lost 1 base to trimming and J lost 6 bases, with 10 bases between them. Germline CDR1 and CDR2: SGHDN and FVKESK. This CDR3 contains 14 residues. The CDR3 nucleotides are TGTGCCAGCAGCCAAGTCGGGACCCGCAATGAGCAGTTCTTC. It encodes CASSQVGTRNEQFF.

This clone was picked up a small number of times. V and J are TRBV6-5 and TRBJ1-2; 7 bases line up with TRBD1. The CDR3 is 14 amino acids. J was trimmed by 5 bases and V by 3 bases; bases with no gene match: 6. Per germline, CDR1 MNHEY and CDR2 SVGAGI. CDR3 sequence (DNA): TGTGCCAGCAGTTATAAGGGGGCTGGGTATGGCTACACCTTC. Translating gives CASSYKGAGYGYTF.

Turning to this clone: The same CDR3 arises from other DNA sequences in this sample as well. The rearrangement links TRBV5-1 to TRBJ2-5; TRBD1 matches 7 bases. The junction had 2 bases not matched to a gene; V was cut back by 3 bases and J by 3 bases. Germline CDR1 is SGHRS and CDR2 is YFSETQ. The CDR3 covers 13 residues. CDR3 region: CASSSTGEETQYF. As DNA, the CDR3 is TGCGCCAGCAGCTCTACAGGGGAAGAGACCCAGTACTTC.

A note on this clone: Distinct nucleotide sequences in the sample also encode this CDR3. This sequence joins TRBV7-9 and TRBJ2-5, with 7 bases matching TRBD1. Germline V gives CDR1 SEHNR, CDR2 FQNEAQ (reference sequence). V dropped 1 base and J dropped 4; count of bases not matched to a gene: 3. CDR3 length: 14 residues. The chain's CDR3 is CASSLVAGGETQYF. The CDR3 DNA reads as TGTGCCAGCAGCTTAGTTGCAGGGGGAGAGACCCAGTACTTC.

J is TRBJ1-1 and V is TRBV4-3; D is perhaps TRBD1 (5 bases). The ends were cut back, 2 bases at V and 5 bases at J, with 15 bases in the middle. Looked up from germline, CDR1 is LGHNA and CDR2 is YSLEER. CDR3 length equals 15 residues. As DNA, the CDR3 is TGCGCCAGCAGCCAATATATATGGGGCGGGACTGAAGCTTTCTTT. As protein: CASSQYIWGGTEAFF.

This clone was counted a few times. The chain employs TRBV7-9 and TRBJ1-2, with D possibly matching TRBD1 (5 bases). The CDR3 totals 15 residues. Germline loops: CDR1 SEHNR, CDR2 FQNEAQ (reference sequence). V lost 1 base to trimming and J lost 1 base, with 10 bases between them. The CDR3 DNA sequence: TGTGCCAGCAGCTTAGGACAGAATGATAACTATGGCTACACCTTC. Encoded protein: CASSLGQNDNYGYTF.

The CDR3 DNA follows: TGTGCCAGCAGCCAGGGTCTAGTATCTGGGGCCAACGTCCTGACTTTC. Its translation is CASSQGLVSGANVLTF. V usage is TRBV4-2 and J usage is TRBJ2-6; D uncertain. V was cut by 3 bases and J by 1 base, with 10 bases left in between. The CDR3 has 16 residues. The V gene's germline CDR1 is LGHNA and CDR2 YNFKEQ.

On this clone: A junction boundary mismatches the germline segment, possibly from a read error. The chain combines TRBV6-5 with TRBJ1-2; D is undetermined. This CDR3 has 13 amino acids. CDR1 is MNHEY, CDR2 SVGAGI, per germline. CDR3 DNA sequence: TGTGCCAGCAGTGAATTGACGGCTAAGGGCTACACATTC. Its translation: CASSELTAKGYTF.

This clone was seen a handful of times. The chain recombines TRBV9 with TRBJ2-3; D may be TRBD1 or TRBD2 (5 bases each). V shed 2 bases and J shed 0 bases, with 10 bases lying between them. The CDR3 contains 15 residues. Germline loops: CDR1 SGDLS, CDR2 YYNGEE. The CDR3: CASSVGPTSTDTQYF. In DNA, the CDR3 is TGTGCCAGCAGCGTGGGACCAACTAGCACAGATACGCAGTATTTT.

This clone was counted at least ten times. This sequence joins TRBV7-2 and TRBJ2-7; TRBD1 aligns across 10 bases. Germline loops: CDR1 SGHTA, CDR2 FQGNSA. This CDR3 has 14 residues. The ends lost 5 bases at V and 5 bases at J; junction bases unmatched: 6. As DNA, the CDR3 is TGTGCCAGCAGCCGACAGGGGGCGAAGGACGAGCAGTACTTC. It translates to CASSRQGAKDEQYF.

The rearrangement uses TRBV20-1 and TRBJ1-1, with D hard to call. Trimming took 3 bases from V and 6 from J, leaving 8 bases between them. The V gene's germline CDR1 is DFQATT and CDR2 SNEGSKA (reference sequence). The length of the CDR3 is 11 residues. The CDR3 DNA follows: TGCAGTGCTAGTTCTTTCCCTGAAGCTTTCTTT. It specifies CSASSFPEAFF.

The genes are TRBV5-6 and TRBJ2-1, with D perhaps given as TRBD1 or TRBD2 (5 bases each). Looked up from germline, CDR1 is SGHDT and CDR2 is YYEEEE. Deletions cut 2 bases from V and 1 base from J, with 13 bases between. The CDR3 is 16 amino acids. The CDR3 protein is CASSLSWGSSYNEQFF. The CDR3 region has the DNA TGTGCCAGCAGCTTATCGTGGGGGTCGTCCTACAATGAGCAGTTCTTC.